These T cell receptor beta chains were read from a single sample in a study of blood T cell repertoires in COVID-19. Clones were sequenced by immunoSEQ multiplex PCR, and TCRdb holds only the in-frame ones, with some missing. Counted here are about 140,000 clones, around 90% occurring once; the ten biggest clones make up roughly a tenth. The source material was peripheral blood. Receptor source: a man in his sixties with active or convalescent COVID-19. Both conserved end residues are part of each CDR3. The D gene is left open where the match is weak. Some rows have no size entry. The others give once, few or many, or a class for an expanded clone.

j_call: TRBJ2-4
v_call: TRBV9
clone_size: NA
d_call: NA
cdr3_aa: CASSVAGGNIQYF
cdr3_nt: TGTGCCAGCAGCGTCGCCGGGGGAAACATTCAGTACTTC

j_call: TRBJ2-7
v_call: TRBV28
clone_size: NA
d_call: NA
cdr3_aa: CASRRGGSSYEQYF
cdr3_nt: TGTGCCAGCAGGAGGGGGGGGAGCTCCTACGAGCAGTACTTC

j_call: TRBJ2-3
v_call: TRBV24-1
clone_size: NA
d_call: TRBD2
cdr3_aa: CATSDLPGGGDSGRPDTQYF
cdr3_nt: TGTGCCACCAGTGATTTACCCGGGGGCGGTGATAGCGGGAGGCCCGATACGCAGTATTTT

j_call: TRBJ1-1
v_call: TRBV6-6
clone_size: NA
d_call: NA
cdr3_aa: CASRASAEAGEAFF
cdr3_nt: TGTGCCAGCAGGGCGTCCGCCGAGGCCGGAGAAGCTTTCTTT

j_call: TRBJ2-7
v_call: TRBV7-9
clone_size: NA
d_call: TRBD1
cdr3_aa: CASSLGQGATEQYF
cdr3_nt: TGTGCCAGCAGCTTAGGACAGGGGGCGACCGAGCAGTACTTC

j_call: TRBJ1-5
v_call: TRBV6-5
clone_size: NA
d_call: NA
cdr3_aa: CASSRDTTQPQHF
cdr3_nt: TGTGCCAGCAGTCGGGACACTACTCAGCCCCAGCATTTT

j_call: TRBJ2-1
v_call: TRBV6-5
clone_size: NA
d_call: NA
cdr3_aa: CASRGLNEQFF
cdr3_nt: TGTGCCAGCAGGGGGCTCAATGAGCAGTTCTTC

j_call: TRBJ1-2
v_call: TRBV3-1/TRBV3-2
clone_size: NA
d_call: TRBD1
cdr3_aa: CASSSSGQNYGYTF
cdr3_nt: TGTGCCAGCAGCTCGTCGGGACAGAACTATGGCTACACCTTC

j_call: TRBJ2-2
v_call: TRBV27
clone_size: NA
d_call: NA
cdr3_aa: CASRVSRGYTGELFF
cdr3_nt: TGTGCCAGCAGAGTTAGCAGAGGGTACACCGGGGAGCTGTTTTTT

j_call: TRBJ1-5
v_call: TRBV7-2
clone_size: NA
d_call: TRBD1
cdr3_aa: CASSLALAGGQPQHF
cdr3_nt: TGTGCCAGCAGCTTAGCGCTGGCAGGGGGACAGCCCCAGCATTTT

j_call: TRBJ2-7
v_call: TRBV28
clone_size: NA
d_call: TRBD1
cdr3_aa: CASSLYSQTGGWYEQYF
cdr3_nt: TGTGCCAGCAGTTTATATTCCCAGACAGGGGGCTGGTACGAGCAGTACTTC

j_call: TRBJ1-5
v_call: TRBV4-1
clone_size: NA
d_call: TRBD1
cdr3_aa: CASSQVDRGNQPQHF
cdr3_nt: TGCGCCAGCAGCCAAGTTGACAGGGGCAATCAGCCCCAGCATTTT

j_call: TRBJ1-3
v_call: TRBV7-3
clone_size: NA
d_call: NA
cdr3_aa: CASSPPSGNTIYF
cdr3_nt: TGTGCCAGCAGCCCCCCGTCTGGAAACACCATATATTTT

j_call: TRBJ2-7
v_call: TRBV7-2
clone_size: NA
d_call: TRBD2
cdr3_aa: CASSISGSSSYEQYF
cdr3_nt: TGTGCCAGCAGCATTAGCGGGAGCAGTTCCTACGAGCAGTACTTC

j_call: TRBJ2-4
v_call: TRBV2
clone_size: NA
d_call: TRBD1
cdr3_aa: CASSWDSQDKNIQYF
cdr3_nt: TGTGCCAGCAGTTGGGACAGCCAAGACAAAAACATTCAGTACTTC

j_call: TRBJ2-5
v_call: TRBV7-2
clone_size: NA
d_call: TRBD2
cdr3_aa: CASNFGLAGAIETQYF
cdr3_nt: TGTGCCAGCAACTTCGGACTAGCGGGAGCGATAGAGACCCAGTACTTC

j_call: TRBJ1-5
v_call: TRBV2
clone_size: NA
d_call: NA
cdr3_aa: CASLLGVNQPQHF
cdr3_nt: TGTGCCAGCTTATTAGGGGTCAATCAGCCCCAGCATTTT

j_call: TRBJ1-1
v_call: TRBV5-6
clone_size: once
d_call: NA
cdr3_aa: CASSQHGEAFF
cdr3_nt: TGTGCCAGCAGCCAACATGGTGAAGCTTTCTTT

j_call: TRBJ2-5
v_call: TRBV6-5
clone_size: once
d_call: NA
cdr3_aa: CASSGTATKETQYF
cdr3_nt: TGTGCCAGCAGCGGGACTGCCACAAAAGAGACCCAGTACTTC

j_call: TRBJ2-3
v_call: TRBV12-5
clone_size: NA
d_call: NA
cdr3_aa: CASGFGRGTDTQYF
cdr3_nt: TGTGCTAGTGGTTTCGGACGGGGTACAGATACGCAGTATTTT

j_call: TRBJ2-7
v_call: TRBV20-1
clone_size: NA
d_call: NA
cdr3_aa: CSAPLTGEQYF
cdr3_nt: TGCAGTGCTCCTCTTACGGGCGAGCAGTACTTC

j_call: TRBJ1-6
v_call: TRBV27
clone_size: NA
d_call: NA
cdr3_aa: CASKGSSYNSPLHF
cdr3_nt: TGTGCCAGCAAAGGGAGCTCCTATAATTCACCCCTCCACTTT

j_call: TRBJ2-1
v_call: TRBV7-2
clone_size: NA
d_call: TRBD2
cdr3_aa: CASSPSGRRSYNEQFF
cdr3_nt: TGTGCCAGCAGCCCTAGCGGGAGGAGGTCCTACAATGAGCAGTTCTTC

j_call: TRBJ1-4
v_call: TRBV6-6
clone_size: NA
d_call: TRBD1
cdr3_aa: CASSWAGGDSGKLFF
cdr3_nt: TGTGCCAGCAGTTGGGCAGGGGGCGACTCAGGAAAACTGTTTTTT

j_call: TRBJ2-7
v_call: TRBV19
clone_size: once
d_call: TRBD2
cdr3_aa: CATPTSGKYEQYF
cdr3_nt: TGTGCCACCCCGACTAGCGGGAAGTACGAGCAGTACTTC

j_call: TRBJ1-2
v_call: TRBV28
clone_size: NA
d_call: TRBD1
cdr3_aa: CASSTGGHNYGYTF
cdr3_nt: TGTGCCAGCAGCACAGGGGGTCATAACTATGGCTACACCTTC

j_call: TRBJ1-5
v_call: TRBV6-4
clone_size: few
d_call: NA
cdr3_aa: CASRAKVGGESNQPQHF
cdr3_nt: TGTGCCAGCAGGGCAAAAGTGGGGGGGGAAAGCAATCAGCCCCAGCATTTT

j_call: TRBJ2-3
v_call: TRBV24-1
clone_size: few
d_call: TRBD1
cdr3_aa: CATSDPTGTGVNGDTQYF
cdr3_nt: TGTGCCACCAGTGACCCTACGGGGACAGGGGTGAACGGAGATACGCAGTATTTT

j_call: TRBJ1-5
v_call: TRBV19
clone_size: NA
d_call: NA
cdr3_aa: CASRPLKKGMTGNQPQHF
cdr3_nt: TGTGCCAGTAGACCCCTGAAAAAGGGGATGACGGGCAATCAGCCCCAGCATTTT

j_call: TRBJ2-7
v_call: TRBV28
clone_size: NA
d_call: TRBD1
cdr3_aa: CASSQSGTGDAYEQYF
cdr3_nt: TGTGCCAGCAGCCAATCCGGGACAGGGGACGCCTACGAGCAGTACTTC

j_call: TRBJ2-2
v_call: TRBV7-2
clone_size: NA
d_call: NA
cdr3_aa: CASTFGHANTGELFF
cdr3_nt: TGTGCCAGCACCTTCGGACACGCGAACACCGGGGAGCTGTTTTTT

j_call: TRBJ1-1
v_call: TRBV5-8
clone_size: NA
d_call: NA
cdr3_aa: CASSPSGRGGNTEAFF
cdr3_nt: TGTGCCAGCAGCCCCAGTGGGAGGGGTGGGAACACTGAAGCTTTCTTT

j_call: TRBJ2-7
v_call: TRBV6-1
clone_size: NA
d_call: NA
cdr3_aa: CASSEQGGGEQYF
cdr3_nt: TGTGCCAGCAGTGAACAGGGAGGAGGCGAGCAGTACTTC

j_call: TRBJ2-7
v_call: TRBV28
clone_size: NA
d_call: NA
cdr3_aa: CASSSPGIPYEQYF
cdr3_nt: TGTGCCAGCAGTTCCCCAGGGATCCCCTACGAGCAGTACTTC

j_call: TRBJ1-2
v_call: TRBV29-1
clone_size: NA
d_call: TRBD1
cdr3_aa: CSVDAGGFYGYTF
cdr3_nt: TGCAGCGTTGACGCAGGGGGCTTCTATGGCTACACCTTC

j_call: TRBJ1-1
v_call: TRBV7-8
clone_size: NA
d_call: TRBD1
cdr3_aa: CASSLSGQMNTEAFF
cdr3_nt: TGTGCCAGCAGCTTATCGGGACAGATGAACACTGAAGCTTTCTTT

j_call: TRBJ1-5
v_call: TRBV6-5
clone_size: NA
d_call: TRBD1
cdr3_aa: CASSSTGGSNQPQHF
cdr3_nt: TGTGCCAGCAGTTCCACAGGGGGTAGCAATCAGCCCCAGCATTTT

j_call: TRBJ2-7
v_call: TRBV7-9
clone_size: few
d_call: NA
cdr3_aa: CASSLTWASGYEQYF
cdr3_nt: TGTGCCAGCAGCTTAACCTGGGCAAGTGGCTACGAGCAGTACTTC

j_call: TRBJ2-1
v_call: TRBV2
clone_size: NA
d_call: TRBD2
cdr3_aa: CASSDLGGSINEQFF
cdr3_nt: TGTGCCAGCAGCGACCTGGGCGGGAGTATTAATGAGCAGTTCTTC

j_call: TRBJ2-1
v_call: TRBV19
clone_size: NA
d_call: TRBD2
cdr3_aa: CASSILAGGNNEQFF
cdr3_nt: TGTGCCAGTAGTATACTAGCGGGAGGAAATAATGAGCAGTTCTTC

j_call: TRBJ1-4
v_call: TRBV3-1/TRBV3-2
clone_size: few
d_call: NA
cdr3_aa: CASSQEQAAQEKLFF
cdr3_nt: TGTGCCAGCAGCCAAGAACAGGCGGCACAGGAAAAACTGTTTTTT